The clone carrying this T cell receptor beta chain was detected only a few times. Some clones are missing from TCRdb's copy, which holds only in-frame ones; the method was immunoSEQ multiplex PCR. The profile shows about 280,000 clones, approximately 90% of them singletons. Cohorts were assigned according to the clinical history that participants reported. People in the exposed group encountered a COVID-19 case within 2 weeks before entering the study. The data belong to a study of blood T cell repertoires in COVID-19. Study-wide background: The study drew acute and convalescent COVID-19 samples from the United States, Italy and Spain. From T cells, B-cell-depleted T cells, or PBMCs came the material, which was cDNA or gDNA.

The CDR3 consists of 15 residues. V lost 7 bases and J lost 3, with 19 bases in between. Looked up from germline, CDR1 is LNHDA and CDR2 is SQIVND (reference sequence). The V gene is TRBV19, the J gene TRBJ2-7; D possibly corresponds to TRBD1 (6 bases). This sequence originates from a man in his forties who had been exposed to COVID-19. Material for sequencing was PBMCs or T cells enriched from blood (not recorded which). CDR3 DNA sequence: TGTGCCAGTACTGCCAGCTCGGGACACGGCTACGAGCAGTACTTC. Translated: CASTASSGHGYEQYF.